The 13 T cell receptor beta chains below come from one sample, sequenced in a study of T cell repertoires in cytomegalovirus infection. TCRdb analysed the reads with MiXCR anew, one entry per CDR3 protein. The sample has about 740,000 distinct CDR3 sequences, 35% seen once. Sequenced sample: PBMCs. The receptors shown here come from a human donor in good health (CMV status not recorded). Some clones in this sample may be carry-over from other donors' samples.

This chain uses TRBV6-8 with TRBJ1-1; D unclear. V was cut by 0 bases and J by 7 bases, with 12 bases left in between. The CDR3 contains 14 residues. Germline CDR1 is MNHGY and CDR2 is SAAAGT. DNA for the CDR3: TGTGCCAGCAGTTACTCGATAGGCGGGAATGAAGCTTTCTTT. Protein: CASSYSIGGNEAFF.

This clonotype was seen a handful of times. V is TRBV20-1 and J is TRBJ1-2; D is possibly TRBD1 (5 bases). This CDR3 is 13 amino acids long. The germline V gene has CDR1 DFQATT and CDR2 SNEGSKA (reference sequence). The germline V and J ends were trimmed by 3 bases and 6 bases, with 14 bases remaining between them. CDR3 nucleotide sequence: TGCAGTGCTAGGGCCCAGGGTACGGATGGCTACACCTTC. Its protein product is CSARAQGTDGYTF.

This clonotype was detected only a few times. The J gene is TRBJ1-3, the V gene TRBV7-6; tentative D call: TRBD1 (5 bases). Trimming took 2 bases from V and 3 from J, leaving 20 bases between them. The CDR3 is made up of 18 amino acids. The germline V gene has CDR1 SGHVS and CDR2 FNYEAQ. The CDR3 nucleotides are TGTGCCAGCAGCTTATGGCAGGCTCGGGGCCCCGTTGGAAACACCATATATTTT. Translating it yields CASSLWQARGPVGNTIYF.

The chain recombines TRBV7-9 with TRBJ2-3; 12 nucleotides agree with TRBD2. In germline, CDR1 is SEHNR, CDR2 FQNEAQ (reference sequence). The J segment lost 5 bases and the V segment lost 5 bases, leaving 8 bases of the junction unmatched. This CDR3 comprises 16 residues. The CDR3 reads CASSDWTSGKEDTQYF. Here the CDR3 DNA reads TGTGCCAGCAGCGACTGGACTAGCGGGAAGGAAGATACGCAGTATTTT. The whole variable domain, remainder taken from reference TRBV7-9 and TRBJ2-3, is DTGVSQNPRHKITKRGQNVTFRCDPISEHNRLYWYRQTLGQGPEFLTYFQNEAQLEKSRLLSDRFSAERPKGSFSTLEIQRTEQGDSAMYLCASSDWTSGKEDTQYFGPGTRLTVL.

This clonotype was seen a handful of times. The chain links TRBV28 to TRBJ1-1; 9 nucleotides match TRBD1. From germline, CDR1 is MDHEN and CDR2 SYDVKM. The V and J ends lost 6 bases and 4 bases, in that order; junction bases with no gene match: 3. The CDR3 covers 13 residues. The CDR3 protein is CASRSQGATEAFF. The CDR3 DNA follows: TGTGCCAGCAGGTCACAGGGGGCCACTGAAGCTTTCTTT.

This clonotype appeared a few times. The V and J genes are TRBV19 and TRBJ2-1, with D perhaps being TRBD1 or TRBD2 (5 bases each). CDR1 and CDR2 (germline): LNHDA, SQIVND (reference sequence). The CDR3 runs 12 residues. V lost 7 bases to trimming and J lost 9 bases, with 13 bases between them. The CDR3 sequence: CASTPTEGEQFF. The CDR3 DNA is TGTGCCAGTACCCCGACAGAGGGTGAGCAGTTCTTC.

V and J are TRBV12-3 or TRBV12-4 and TRBJ1-1; possibly TRBD1 for D (5 bases). CDR3 length equals 17 residues. Trimming took 5 bases from V and 5 from J, leaving 24 bases between them. CDR3 DNA sequence: TGTGCCAGCAGTCCCCCCCCAGGGCATATTAAGGGAACTGAAGCTTTCTTT. The encoded protein is CASSPPPGHIKGTEAFF.

This clonotype was detected a few times. The V gene is TRBV10-3, the J gene TRBJ2-7; D might be TRBD2 (6 bases). Germline V gives CDR1 ENHRY, CDR2 SYGVKD. CDR3 size: 13 residues. Trimming removed 7 bases at V and 2 bases at J, with 12 bases between. The CDR3 bases are TGTGCCATCAAGGAGGGGACCACCTACGAGCAGTACTTC. Amino acids: CAIKEGTTYEQYF.

This clonotype was seen only a few times. The chain recombines TRBV27 with TRBJ2-3; 7 bases agree with TRBD1. The ends lost 10 bases at V and 2 bases at J; junction bases unmatched: 6. From germline, CDR1 is MNHEY and CDR2 SMNVEV (reference sequence). The CDR3 runs 13 residues. The CDR3 here is CATGQMNTDTQYF. CDR3 DNA sequence: TGTGCCACGGGACAGATGAACACAGATACGCAGTATTTT.

The V gene is TRBV3-1, the J gene TRBJ2-1; D gene unclear. The CDR3 totals 20 residues. V dropped 0 bases and J dropped 5 bases, with 26 bases sitting between them. Germline CDR1 is LGHDT and CDR2 is YNNKEL (reference sequence). DNA for the CDR3: TGTGCCAGCAGCCAAGATCGGGCCGACGAGACTCGCGAACTACACAATGAGCAGTTCTTC. This sequence encodes CASSQDRADETRELHNEQFF.

V gene TRBV10-3 combines with J gene TRBJ1-1; TRBD1 might be the D (6 bases). Trimming took 3 bases from V and 4 from J, leaving 15 bases between them. The germline gives CDR1 ENHRY, CDR2 SYGVKD. The CDR3 loop spans 15 amino acids. The CDR3: CAISEGGFGGTEAFF. In nucleotides, the CDR3 is TGTGCCATCAGTGAAGGGGGGTTTGGTGGCACTGAAGCTTTCTTT.

The chain recombines TRBV20-1 with TRBJ2-2; possibly TRBD1 for D (5 bases). The germline V gene has CDR1 DFQATT and CDR2 SNEGSKA (reference sequence). Trimming stripped 1 base from V and 3 bases from J, with 9 bases between. The CDR3 contains 14 residues. The CDR3 region has the DNA TGCAGTGCTAGAGTCGTAGGGGACACCGGGGAGCTGTTTTTT. Amino acid sequence: CSARVVGDTGELFF.

Regarding this clonotype: A much more abundant neighbour one base away suggests this may be a read error. J is TRBJ2-5 and V is TRBV7-2; 8 bases map to TRBD2. Germline loops: CDR1 SGHTA, CDR2 FQGNSA. V trimming: 2 bases; J trimming: 0 bases; junction bases outside the gene matches: 5. The CDR3 is made up of 16 amino acids. CDR3 bases: TGTGCCAGCAGCTTACGTCTGACTAGCGACCAAGAGACCCAGTACTTC. This codes for CASSLRLTSDQETQYF.